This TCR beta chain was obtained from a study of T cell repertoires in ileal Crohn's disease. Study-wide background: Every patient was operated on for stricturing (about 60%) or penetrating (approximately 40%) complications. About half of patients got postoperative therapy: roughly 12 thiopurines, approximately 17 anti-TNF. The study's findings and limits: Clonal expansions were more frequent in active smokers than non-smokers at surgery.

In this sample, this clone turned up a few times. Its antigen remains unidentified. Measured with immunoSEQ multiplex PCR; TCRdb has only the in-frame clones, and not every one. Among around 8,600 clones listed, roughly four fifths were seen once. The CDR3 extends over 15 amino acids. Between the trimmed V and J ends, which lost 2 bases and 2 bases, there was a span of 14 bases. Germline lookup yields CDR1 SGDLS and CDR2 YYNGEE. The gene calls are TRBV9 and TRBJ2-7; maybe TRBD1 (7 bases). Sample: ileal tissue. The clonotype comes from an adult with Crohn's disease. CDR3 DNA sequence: TGTGCCAGCAGCGTCACTGGAGGGGGCACCTACGAGCAGTACTTC. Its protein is CASSVTGGGTYEQYF.